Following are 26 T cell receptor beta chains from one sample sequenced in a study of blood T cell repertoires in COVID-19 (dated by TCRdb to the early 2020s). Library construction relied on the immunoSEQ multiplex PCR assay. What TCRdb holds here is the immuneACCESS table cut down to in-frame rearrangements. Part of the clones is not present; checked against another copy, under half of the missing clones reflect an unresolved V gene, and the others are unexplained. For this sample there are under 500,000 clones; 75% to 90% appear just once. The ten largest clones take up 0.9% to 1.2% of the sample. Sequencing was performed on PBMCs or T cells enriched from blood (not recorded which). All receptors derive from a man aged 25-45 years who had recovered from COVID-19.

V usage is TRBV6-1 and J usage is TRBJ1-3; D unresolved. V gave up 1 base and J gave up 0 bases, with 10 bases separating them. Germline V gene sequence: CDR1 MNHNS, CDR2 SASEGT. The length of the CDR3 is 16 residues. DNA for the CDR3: TGTGCCAGCAGTGAAGGGGCTGCTAACTCTGGAAACACCATATATTTT. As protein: CASSEGAANSGNTIYF.

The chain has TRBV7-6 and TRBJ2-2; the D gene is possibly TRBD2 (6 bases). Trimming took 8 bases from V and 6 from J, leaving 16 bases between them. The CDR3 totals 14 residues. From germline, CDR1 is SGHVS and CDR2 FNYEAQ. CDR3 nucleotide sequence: TGTGCCAGCCGCCCAGGGTGGGGGGCCGGGGAGCTGTTTTTT. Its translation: CASRPGWGAGELFF.

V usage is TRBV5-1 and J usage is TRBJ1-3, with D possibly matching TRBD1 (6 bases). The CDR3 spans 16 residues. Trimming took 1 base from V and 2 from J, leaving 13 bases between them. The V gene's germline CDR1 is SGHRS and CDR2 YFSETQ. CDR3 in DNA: TGCGCCAGCAGCTTGATTCCAGGGGAAGCTGGAAACACCATATATTTT. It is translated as CASSLIPGEAGNTIYF.

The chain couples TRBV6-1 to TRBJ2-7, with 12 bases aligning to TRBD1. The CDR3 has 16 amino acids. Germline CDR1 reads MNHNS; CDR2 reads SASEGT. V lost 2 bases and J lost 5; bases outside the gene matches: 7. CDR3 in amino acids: CASSEPPGQGANEQYF. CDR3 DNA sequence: TGTGCCAGCAGTGAACCGCCGGGACAGGGGGCCAACGAGCAGTACTTC.

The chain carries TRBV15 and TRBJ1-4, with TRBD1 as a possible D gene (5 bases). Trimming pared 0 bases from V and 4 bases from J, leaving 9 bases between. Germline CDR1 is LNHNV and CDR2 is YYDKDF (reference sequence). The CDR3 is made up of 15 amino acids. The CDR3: CATSREGQYNEKLFF. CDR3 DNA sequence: TGTGCCACCAGCAGAGAGGGGCAGTATAATGAAAAACTGTTTTTT.

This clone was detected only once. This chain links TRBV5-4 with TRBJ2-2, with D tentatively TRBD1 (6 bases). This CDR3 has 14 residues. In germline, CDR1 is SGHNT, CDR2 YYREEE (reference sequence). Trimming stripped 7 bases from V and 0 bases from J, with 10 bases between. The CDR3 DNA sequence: TGTGCCAGCTCAGAGGGGGCGAACACCGGGGAGCTGTTTTTT. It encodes CASSEGANTGELFF.

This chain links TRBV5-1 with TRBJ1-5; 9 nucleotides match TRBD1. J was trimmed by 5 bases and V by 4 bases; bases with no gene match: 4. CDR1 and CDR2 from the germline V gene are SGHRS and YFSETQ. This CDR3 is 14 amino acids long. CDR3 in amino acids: CASSRTGVDQPQHF. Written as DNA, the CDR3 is TGCGCCAGCAGCAGGACAGGGGTAGATCAGCCCCAGCATTTT.

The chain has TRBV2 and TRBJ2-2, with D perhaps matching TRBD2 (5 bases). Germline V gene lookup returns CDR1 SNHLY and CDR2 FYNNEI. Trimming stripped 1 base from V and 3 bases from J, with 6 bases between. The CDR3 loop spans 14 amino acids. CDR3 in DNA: TGTGCCAGCAGTGAAGAAGCGGACACCGGGGAGCTGTTTTTT. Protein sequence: CASSEEADTGELFF. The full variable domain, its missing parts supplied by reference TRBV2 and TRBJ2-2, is EPEVTQTPSHQVTQMGQEVILRCVPISNHLYFYWYRQILGQKVEFLVSFYNNEISEKSEIFDDQFSVERPDGSNFTLKIRSTKLEDSAMYFCASSEEADTGELFFGEGSRLTVL.

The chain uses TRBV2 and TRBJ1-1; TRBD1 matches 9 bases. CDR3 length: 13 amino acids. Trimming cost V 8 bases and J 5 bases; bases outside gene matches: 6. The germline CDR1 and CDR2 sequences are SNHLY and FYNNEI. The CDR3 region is CASSGTGITEAFF. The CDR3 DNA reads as TGTGCCAGCTCCGGGACAGGGATTACTGAAGCTTTCTTT.

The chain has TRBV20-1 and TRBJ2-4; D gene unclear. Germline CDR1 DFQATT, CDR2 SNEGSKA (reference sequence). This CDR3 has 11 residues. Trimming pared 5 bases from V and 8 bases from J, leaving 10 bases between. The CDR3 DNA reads TGCAGTGCTTCGACATGGGACATTCAGTACTTC. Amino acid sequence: CSASTWDIQYF.

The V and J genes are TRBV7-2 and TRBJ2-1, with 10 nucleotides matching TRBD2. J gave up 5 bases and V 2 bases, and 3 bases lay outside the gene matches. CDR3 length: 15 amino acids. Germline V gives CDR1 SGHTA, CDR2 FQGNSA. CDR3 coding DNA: TGTGCCAGCAGCTTACTAGCGGGAGTGAACAATGAGCAGTTCTTC. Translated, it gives CASSLLAGVNNEQFF.

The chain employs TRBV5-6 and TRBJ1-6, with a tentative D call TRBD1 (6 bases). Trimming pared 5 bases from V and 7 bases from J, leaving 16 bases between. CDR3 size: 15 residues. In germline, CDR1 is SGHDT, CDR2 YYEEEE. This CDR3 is CASRAQGVGNSPLHF. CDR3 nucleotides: TGTGCCAGCAGAGCACAGGGTGTGGGAAATTCACCCCTCCACTTT.

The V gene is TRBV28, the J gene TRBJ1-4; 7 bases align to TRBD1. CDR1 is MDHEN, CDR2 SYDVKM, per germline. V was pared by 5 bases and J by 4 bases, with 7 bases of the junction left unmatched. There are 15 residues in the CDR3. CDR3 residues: CASSGQDSFNEKLFF. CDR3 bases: TGTGCCAGCAGTGGACAGGACAGTTTTAATGAAAAACTGTTTTTT.

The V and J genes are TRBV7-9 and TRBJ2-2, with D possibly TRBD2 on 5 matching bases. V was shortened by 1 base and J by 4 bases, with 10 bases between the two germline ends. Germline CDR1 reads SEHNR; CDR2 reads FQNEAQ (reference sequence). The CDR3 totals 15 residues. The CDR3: CASSLGGVTTGELFF. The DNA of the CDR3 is TGTGCCAGCAGCTTAGGGGGAGTAACCACCGGGGAGCTGTTTTTT. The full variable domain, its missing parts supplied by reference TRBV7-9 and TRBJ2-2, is DTGVSQNPRHKITKRGQNVTFRCDPISEHNRLYWYRQTLGQGPEFLTYFQNEAQLEKSRLLSDRFSAERPKGSFSTLEIQRTEQGDSAMYLCASSLGGVTTGELFFGEGSRLTVL.

As DNA, the CDR3 is TGTGCCAGCAGCCTAACAAACGGACGACAGAAGATGAACACTGAAGCTTTCTTT. Encoded protein: CASSLTNGRQKMNTEAFF. The V call is TRBV11-2, the J call TRBJ1-1; weak D call: TRBD1 (5 bases). The CDR3 totals 18 residues. Germline assignment: CDR1 SGHAT and CDR2 FQNNGV. The V gene lost 5 bases and the J gene lost 0 bases, with 22 bases spanning the gap.

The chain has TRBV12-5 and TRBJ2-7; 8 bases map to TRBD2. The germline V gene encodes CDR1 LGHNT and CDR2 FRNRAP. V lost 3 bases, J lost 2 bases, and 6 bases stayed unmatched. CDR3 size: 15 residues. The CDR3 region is CASGLTEAGAYEQYF. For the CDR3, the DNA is TGTGCTAGTGGTTTAACAGAAGCGGGAGCCTACGAGCAGTACTTC.

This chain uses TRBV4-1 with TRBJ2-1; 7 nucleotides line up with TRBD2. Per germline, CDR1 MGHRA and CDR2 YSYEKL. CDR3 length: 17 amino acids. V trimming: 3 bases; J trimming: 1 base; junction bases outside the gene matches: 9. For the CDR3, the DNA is TGCGCCAGCAGCCAGAATGGGGGGGTAGGGTCCTACAATGAGCAGTTCTTC. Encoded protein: CASSQNGGVGSYNEQFF.

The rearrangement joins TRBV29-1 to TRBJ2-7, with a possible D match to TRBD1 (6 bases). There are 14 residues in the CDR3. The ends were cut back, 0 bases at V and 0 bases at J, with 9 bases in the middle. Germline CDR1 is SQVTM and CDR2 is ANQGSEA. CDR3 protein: CSVEEGTNSYEQYF. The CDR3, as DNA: TGCAGCGTTGAAGAGGGGACAAACTCCTACGAGCAGTACTTC.

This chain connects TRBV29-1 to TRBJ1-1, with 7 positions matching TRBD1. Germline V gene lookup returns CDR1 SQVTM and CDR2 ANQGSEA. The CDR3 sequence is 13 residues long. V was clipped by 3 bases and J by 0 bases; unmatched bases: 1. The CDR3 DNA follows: TGCAGCGTTGACAGGGGGATGAACACTGAAGCTTTCTTT. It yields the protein CSVDRGMNTEAFF.

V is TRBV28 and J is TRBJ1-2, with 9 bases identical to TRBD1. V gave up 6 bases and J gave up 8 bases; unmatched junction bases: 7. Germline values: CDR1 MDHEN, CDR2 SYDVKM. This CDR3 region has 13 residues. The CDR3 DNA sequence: TGTGCCAGCAGCTCGGGACAGGGTGGCGGCTACACCTTC. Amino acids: CASSSGQGGGYTF.

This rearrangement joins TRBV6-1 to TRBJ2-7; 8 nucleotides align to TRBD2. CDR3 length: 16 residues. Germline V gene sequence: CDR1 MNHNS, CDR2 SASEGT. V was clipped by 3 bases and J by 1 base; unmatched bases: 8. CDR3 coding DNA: TGTGCCAGCAGTGAGTGGGTCGCGGGAGGATCCTACGAGCAGTACTTC. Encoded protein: CASSEWVAGGSYEQYF.

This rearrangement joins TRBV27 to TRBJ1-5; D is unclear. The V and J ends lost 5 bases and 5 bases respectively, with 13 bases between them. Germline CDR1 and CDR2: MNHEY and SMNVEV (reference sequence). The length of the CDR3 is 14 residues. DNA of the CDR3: TGTGCCAGCAGTCATGGACGGGGTGATCAGCCCCAGCATTTT. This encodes CASSHGRGDQPQHF.

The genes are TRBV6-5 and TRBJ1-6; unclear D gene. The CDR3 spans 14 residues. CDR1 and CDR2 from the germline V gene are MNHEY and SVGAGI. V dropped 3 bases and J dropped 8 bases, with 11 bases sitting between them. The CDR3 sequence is CASSYGGYYSPLHF. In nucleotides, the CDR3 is TGTGCCAGCAGTTATGGCGGGTATTATTCACCCCTCCACTTT.

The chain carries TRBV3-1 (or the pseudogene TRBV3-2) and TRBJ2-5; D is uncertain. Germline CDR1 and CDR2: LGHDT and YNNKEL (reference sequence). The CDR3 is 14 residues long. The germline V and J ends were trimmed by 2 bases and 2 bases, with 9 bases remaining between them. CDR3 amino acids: CASSQTVLQETQYF. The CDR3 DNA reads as TGTGCCAGCAGCCAAACGGTGCTACAAGAGACCCAGTACTTC.

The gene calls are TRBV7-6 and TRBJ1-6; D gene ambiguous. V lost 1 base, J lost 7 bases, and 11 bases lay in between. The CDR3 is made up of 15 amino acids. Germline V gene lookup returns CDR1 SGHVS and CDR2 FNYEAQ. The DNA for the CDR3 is TGTGCCAGCAGCTTAGGGGCGCCTGAAAATTCACCCCTCCACTTT. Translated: CASSLGAPENSPLHF.

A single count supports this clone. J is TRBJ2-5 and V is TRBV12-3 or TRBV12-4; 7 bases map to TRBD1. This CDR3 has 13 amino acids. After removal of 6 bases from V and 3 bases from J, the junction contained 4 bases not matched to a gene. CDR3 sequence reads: CASRKTGEETQYF. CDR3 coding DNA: TGTGCCAGCAGGAAAACAGGGGAAGAGACCCAGTACTTC.